This TCR beta chain was captured by sequencing in a study of blood T cell repertoires in COVID-19. Study context: Sites in the United States, Italy and Spain provided acute and convalescent COVID-19 samples. PBMCs, B-cell-depleted T cells, or T cells provided the cDNA or gDNA that made up the material.

Unmatched junction bases numbered 1, after V lost 3 bases and J lost 6 bases. There are 13 residues in the CDR3. The authors' processing: Amplified reference gene primers provided the basis for estimating nucleated cell counts. The data were produced by immunoSEQ multiplex PCR, yet TCRdb's version contains in-frame clones alone and is incomplete. The V and J calls and clone size were taken over from that table, and D and trimming were inferred from the DNA. The repertoire holds about 89,000 clones, 86% seen once, with 1.2% in the top ten. The chain uses TRBV12-3 or TRBV12-4 and TRBJ1-5, with 8 bases matching TRBD1. Sequences were obtained from peripheral blood. The sequence was collected from a man older than 75 with active or convalescent COVID-19. CDR3: CASSLTGVQPQHF. CDR3 DNA sequence: TGTGCCAGCAGTTTGACAGGGGTTCAGCCCCAGCATTTT.